Following are 25 T cell receptor beta chains from one sample sequenced in a study of T cell responses to AZD1222 COVID-19 vaccine. Method: immunoSEQ multiplex PCR; TCRdb's copy keeps in-frame clones and lacks some. This sample has 150,000 to 200,000 clones; 90% to 95% occur once, and the top ten carry 2.6%. The sample was peripheral blood, taken on day 0 of AZD1222 vaccination. The receptors stem from an adult in good health.

The V and J genes are TRBV28 and TRBJ1-6; possible D gene TRBD1, 5 bases. V lost 4 bases, J lost 6 bases, and 13 bases lay in between. The CDR3 extends over 15 amino acids. CDR1 is MDHEN and CDR2 is SYDVKM in the germline V gene. For the CDR3, the DNA is TGTGCCAGCAGTTCCTCCAGGGCTGTTAATTCACCCCTCCACTTT. Translated, it gives CASSSSRAVNSPLHF.

The gene calls are TRBV15 and TRBJ2-7; 14 bases fit TRBD2. Germline V lookup: CDR1 LNHNV, CDR2 YYDKDF (reference sequence). The junction had 7 bases not matched to a gene; V was cut back by 3 bases and J by 6 bases. The CDR3 has 16 amino acids. The CDR3 nucleotides are TGTGCCACCAGCAGTCTTGGACTAGCGGGAGGCATCGAGCAGTACTTC. This translates into CATSSLGLAGGIEQYF.

The rearrangement links TRBV7-6 to TRBJ2-5, with D hard to call. Deletions cut 4 bases from V and 5 bases from J, with 11 bases between. In germline, CDR1 is SGHVS, CDR2 FNYEAQ. The CDR3 totals 13 residues. As DNA, the CDR3 is TGTGCCAGCAGCTCACCAGACCTGGAGACCCAGTACTTC. Translation: CASSSPDLETQYF.

Worth noting for this clone: Mismatch with germline at one junction end may stem from a read error. The chain employs TRBV27 and TRBJ2-5, with D perhaps matching TRBD1 or TRBD2 (5 bases each). CDR1 is MNHEY, CDR2 SMNVEV, per germline (reference sequence). The CDR3 sequence is 13 residues long. In DNA, the CDR3 is TGTGCCAGCAGGACTACCACCTCGCCAGGGTGGGACTTC. Residues: CASRTTTSPGWDF.

The chain has TRBV10-3 and TRBJ2-5, with D unresolved. Germline lookup yields CDR1 ENHRY and CDR2 SYGVKD. CDR3 length equals 14 residues. V was trimmed by 6 bases and J by 0 bases, leaving 11 bases between them. CDR3 sequence (DNA): TGTGCCATCAGCCCCCTCAAGAACCAAGAGACCCAGTACTTC. It translates to CAISPLKNQETQYF.

CDR3 in DNA: TGTGCCAGCAGCTCTGGGCAGGGATACACAAACACTGAAGCTTTCTTT. It yields the protein CASSSGQGYTNTEAFF. The J gene is TRBJ1-1, the V gene TRBV27, with a weak D call TRBD1 (5 bases). This CDR3 has 16 residues. Germline V gene lookup returns CDR1 MNHEY and CDR2 SMNVEV (reference sequence). Trimming cost V 6 bases and J 2 bases, with 19 bases left between them.

The chain recombines TRBV25-1 with TRBJ1-2; D remains ambiguous. This CDR3 is 13 amino acids long. V lost 3 bases and J 0 bases, leaving 5 bases between the germline ends. In germline, CDR1 is MGHDK, CDR2 SYGVNS. CDR3 DNA: TGTGCCAGCAGTGAGGGAGCTAACTATGGCTACACCTTC. Its translation is CASSEGANYGYTF.

The chain employs TRBV30 and TRBJ2-3, with TRBD2 matching 9 bases. Germline V CDR1 and CDR2: GTSNPN, SVGIG (reference sequence). Trimming cost V 8 bases and J 6 bases; bases outside gene matches: 9. This CDR3 is built from 13 residues. CDR3 sequence: CAGSSGTMDTQYF. The CDR3 coding sequence is TGTGCCGGCTCTAGCGGGACTATGGATACGCAGTATTTT.

V and J are TRBV23-1 and TRBJ1-1; a possible D gene is TRBD1 (5 bases). TRBV23-1 is an ORF; its function is uncertain. V gave up 1 base and J gave up 4 bases, with 13 bases separating them. The CDR3 totals 15 residues. The CDR3 DNA is TGCGCCAGCAGTCAATTGGGTCAGGGCAGCACTGAAGCTTTCTTT. As protein: CASSQLGQGSTEAFF.

A single count supports this clone. This chain connects TRBV30 to TRBJ2-2, with D perhaps TRBD2 (6 bases). Germline V gene lookup returns CDR1 GTSNPN and CDR2 SVGIG (reference sequence). The CDR3 spans 14 residues. V was trimmed by 3 bases and J by 4 bases, leaving 12 bases between them. In DNA, the CDR3 is TGTGCCTGGAGGGGACTGTCAGGCACCGGGGAGCTGTTTTTT. Protein: CAWRGLSGTGELFF.

The chain links TRBV3-1 (or the pseudogene TRBV3-2) to TRBJ2-5, with D maybe TRBD2 (6 bases). This CDR3 comprises 14 residues. The V end was cut by 4 bases, the J end by 5 bases, with 14 bases between. CDR1 is LGHDT and CDR2 is YNNKEL in the germline V gene (reference sequence). The CDR3 here is CASSPSSVWETQYF. The DNA of the CDR3 is TGTGCCAGCAGCCCATCTAGCGTGTGGGAGACCCAGTACTTC.

In the case of this clone: One end of the junction varies from germline; a read error may be responsible. J is TRBJ1-1 and V is TRBV6-6; D possibly corresponds to TRBD1 (5 bases). The CDR3 contains 14 residues. The germline V gene encodes CDR1 MNHNY and CDR2 SVGAGI (reference sequence). CDR3 nucleotide sequence: TGTGCCAGCAGCCAAGCGCAGGGTCCCACTGAGGCTTTCTTT. Translating gives CASSQAQGPTEAFF.

The chain recombines TRBV1 with TRBJ1-5. TRBV1 is reported as a pseudogene. This CDR3 spans 17 amino acids. CDR3 sequence: CTSSQDLPFRDFQPQHF. CDR3 in DNA: TGCACCAGCAGCCAAGATCTCCCTTTCAGGGACTTTCAGCCCCAGCATTTT.

V is TRBV27 and J is TRBJ2-3; 8 bases match TRBD2. V gave up 4 bases and J gave up 2 bases; unmatched junction bases: 5. The length of the CDR3 is 15 residues. Germline V CDR1 and CDR2: MNHEY, SMNVEV (reference sequence). The CDR3, as DNA: TGTGCCAGCAGTTCTGGACTAGCCTTCACAGATACGCAGTATTTT. This sequence encodes CASSSGLAFTDTQYF.

The chain uses TRBV19 and TRBJ1-1; TRBD1 is a possible D gene (6 bases). CDR1 and CDR2 from the germline V gene are LNHDA and SQIVND (reference sequence). The V and J ends lost 3 bases and 3 bases respectively, with 14 bases between them. The CDR3 consists of 15 residues. Here the CDR3 reads CASSIDRSADTEAFF. CDR3 in DNA: TGTGCCAGTAGTATTGACAGGTCTGCTGACACTGAAGCTTTCTTT.

The rearrangement uses TRBV7-9 and TRBJ1-2, with D perhaps matching TRBD1 (5 bases). The CDR3 totals 14 residues. Trimming left V 1 base short and J 4 bases short, with 10 bases between. The germline V gene encodes CDR1 SEHNR and CDR2 FQNEAQ (reference sequence). CDR3 coding DNA: TGTGCCAGCAGCTTAGACCCCGGGACCTATGGCTACACCTTC. Translation: CASSLDPGTYGYTF.

The rearrangement links TRBV5-1 to TRBJ2-1; D remains unclear. The germline V and J ends were trimmed by 2 bases and 5 bases, with 8 bases remaining between them. The CDR3 is 13 amino acids. Germline lookup yields CDR1 SGHRS and CDR2 YFSETQ. This CDR3 is CASSFTANNEQFF. The CDR3 nucleotides read TGCGCCAGCAGCTTTACAGCTAACAATGAGCAGTTCTTC.

The chain employs TRBV6-6 and TRBJ2-7; 8 bases fit TRBD2. CDR1 is MNHNY, CDR2 SVGAGI, per germline (reference sequence). V trimming: 0 bases; J trimming: 2 bases; junction bases outside the gene matches: 6. CDR3 length: 16 residues. The CDR3 region is CASSYSRGLGAYEQYF. The CDR3 DNA follows: TGTGCCAGCAGTTACTCGAGGGGACTAGGGGCCTACGAGCAGTACTTC.

The chain employs TRBV5-1 and TRBJ2-7; D could derive from TRBD1 or TRBD2 (7 bases each). Trimming took off 4 bases at V and 3 bases at J, with 17 bases between the two ends. This CDR3 is 15 amino acids long. Germline CDR1 SGHRS, CDR2 YFSETQ. CDR3 region: CASSREGTAFYEQYF. For the CDR3, the DNA is TGCGCCAGCAGCAGGGAGGGGACAGCCTTCTACGAGCAGTACTTC.

The V gene is TRBV4-1, the J gene TRBJ2-7, with TRBD2 matching 9 bases. This CDR3 has 18 residues. J lost 5 bases, V lost 0 bases, and 14 bases had no gene match. Germline CDR1 MGHRA, CDR2 YSYEKL. CDR3 residues: CASSQDLVGGTSRHEQYF. The CDR3 DNA follows: TGCGCCAGCAGCCAAGATTTAGTAGGAGGGACTAGCCGCCACGAGCAGTACTTC.

The V and J genes are TRBV27 and TRBJ2-5; unclear D gene. Trimming removed 1 base from V and 2 bases from J, with 5 bases in between. This CDR3 is built from 13 residues. Germline V gives CDR1 MNHEY, CDR2 SMNVEV (reference sequence). The CDR3 bases are TGTGCCAGCAGTTTATACAGTCAAGAGACCCAGTACTTC. This codes for CASSLYSQETQYF.

The chain couples TRBV25-1 to TRBJ2-7, with D possibly matching TRBD2 (6 bases). This CDR3 is built from 10 residues. Between the trimmed V and J ends, which lost 11 bases and 2 bases, there was a span of 7 bases. Germline CDR1 and CDR2: MGHDK and SYGVNS. CDR3 sequence: CAAGTYEQYF. The CDR3 region has the DNA TGTGCCGCGGGAACCTACGAGCAGTACTTC.

The chain has TRBV30 and TRBJ2-7; D remains ambiguous. Trimming took 7 bases from V and 0 from J, leaving 10 bases between them. Germline values: CDR1 GTSNPN, CDR2 SVGIG (reference sequence). This CDR3 has 12 residues. Here the CDR3 reads CAFSASSYEQYF. Written as DNA, the CDR3 is TGTGCCTTCAGTGCCAGCTCCTACGAGCAGTACTTC.

This chain links TRBV6-5 with TRBJ1-2, with 9 bases lining up with TRBD1. The germline gives CDR1 MNHEY, CDR2 SVGAGI. The CDR3 consists of 13 residues. The trim removed 6 bases at V and 8 bases at J, leaving 7 bases unmatched. The chain's CDR3 is CASRRTGVEGYTF. The CDR3 nucleotides are TGTGCCAGCAGAAGGACAGGGGTCGAGGGCTACACCTTC.

The chain joins TRBV4-1 to TRBJ2-2, with D perhaps TRBD1 (5 bases). Trimming stripped 2 bases from V and 6 bases from J, with 7 bases between. The CDR3 covers 13 residues. Germline CDR1 is MGHRA and CDR2 is YSYEKL. The CDR3 region is CASSQKGAGELFF. For the CDR3, the DNA is TGCGCCAGCAGCCAAAAAGGGGCCGGGGAGCTGTTTTTT.